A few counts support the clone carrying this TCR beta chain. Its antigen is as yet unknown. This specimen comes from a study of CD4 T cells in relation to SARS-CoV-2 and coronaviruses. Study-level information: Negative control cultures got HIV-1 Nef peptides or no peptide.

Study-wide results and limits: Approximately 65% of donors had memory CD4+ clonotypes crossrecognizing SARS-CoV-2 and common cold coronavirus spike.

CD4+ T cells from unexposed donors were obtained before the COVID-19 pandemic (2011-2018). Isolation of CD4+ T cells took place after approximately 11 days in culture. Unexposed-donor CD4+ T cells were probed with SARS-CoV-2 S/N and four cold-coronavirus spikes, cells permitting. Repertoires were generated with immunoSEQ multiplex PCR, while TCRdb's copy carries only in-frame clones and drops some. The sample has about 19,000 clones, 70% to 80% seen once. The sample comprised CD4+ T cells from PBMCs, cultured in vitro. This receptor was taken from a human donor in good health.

CDR3 sequence reads: CASSASGTSGGYTF. The CDR3 nucleotides are TGCGCCAGCAGCGCCTCCGGGACATCAGGCGGCTACACCTTC. The gene calls are TRBV5-1 and TRBJ1-2; possible D gene TRBD1, 6 bases. CDR3 length: 14 amino acids. Looked up from germline, CDR1 is SGHRS and CDR2 is YFSETQ. Trimming removed 4 bases from V and 8 bases from J, with 18 bases in between.